These 8 T cell receptor beta chains came from one sample sequenced in a study of T cell responses to AZD1222 COVID-19 vaccine. Profiling relied on immunoSEQ multiplex PCR, and the TCRdb table lists in-frame clones only, not all of them. The sample shows 80,000 or so clones, roughly 82% of them seen only once. Sequences were derived from peripheral blood, sampled on day 0 of AZD1222 vaccination. The origin of the receptors is an adult in good health.

The rearrangement links TRBV5-5 to TRBJ2-1, with D tentatively TRBD1 or TRBD2 (5 bases each). Germline CDR1 is SGHKS and CDR2 is YYEKEE (reference sequence). This CDR3 spans 17 amino acids. V was shortened by 0 bases and J by 3 bases, with 16 bases between the two germline ends. CDR3 region: CASSLAVSGAVYNEQFF. CDR3 sequence (DNA): TGTGCCAGCAGCTTGGCAGTTTCCGGGGCCGTCTACAATGAGCAGTTCTTC.

The chain links TRBV2 to TRBJ1-2; D is unresolved. Trimming pared 8 bases from V and 9 bases from J, leaving 10 bases between. Per germline, CDR1 SNHLY and CDR2 FYNNEI. This CDR3 is built from 10 residues. The CDR3 DNA follows: TGTGCCAGCGGGGAGGCTCGCTACACCTTC. It yields the protein CASGEARYTF.

This chain joins TRBV7-2 and TRBJ1-4; D is unresolved. CDR3 length: 14 amino acids. V was pared by 1 base and J by 6 bases, with 9 bases between. CDR1 SGHTA and CDR2 FQGNSA come from the germline V gene. The CDR3 DNA reads as TGTGCCAGCAGCTTAGAGGTGGTATATGAAAAACTGTTTTTT. Translated: CASSLEVVYEKLFF.

This clone showed up just once. V is TRBV7-2 and J is TRBJ1-1; D is perhaps TRBD1 (6 bases). Per the germline V gene, CDR1 is SGHTA and CDR2 is FQGNSA. The V gene lost 3 bases and the J gene lost 0 bases, with 14 bases spanning the gap. The CDR3 length is 16 residues. In nucleotides, the CDR3 is TGTGCCAGCAGCTTGAGTGGGGGCCATATGAACACTGAAGCTTTCTTT. It translates to CASSLSGGHMNTEAFF.

The chain has TRBV4-1 and TRBJ2-7; TRBD2 is a possible D gene (6 bases). This CDR3 comprises 15 residues. Trimming shortened V by 0 bases and J by 7 bases, and 16 bases separated the two germline ends. From germline, CDR1 is MGHRA and CDR2 YSYEKL. CDR3 amino acids: CASSQDSVVGREQYF. DNA for the CDR3: TGCGCCAGCAGCCAAGATTCCGTTGTAGGGAGGGAGCAGTACTTC.

The chain recombines TRBV6-1 with TRBJ1-1, with D uncertain. From germline, CDR1 is MNHNS and CDR2 SASEGT. The CDR3 extends over 15 amino acids. The V and J ends lost 2 bases and 1 base respectively, with 11 bases between them. As DNA, the CDR3 is TGTGCCAGCAGTGAAAATTGGGCGCAGAACACTGAAGCTTTCTTT. Its translation is CASSENWAQNTEAFF.

DNA of the CDR3: TGCGCCAGCAGCTTGGGACTCACCTACGAGCAGTACTTC. This gives the protein CASSLGLTYEQYF. The chain has TRBV5-1 and TRBJ2-7; D uncertain. Germline V gene lookup returns CDR1 SGHRS and CDR2 YFSETQ. V gave up 0 bases and J gave up 2 bases, with 6 bases separating them. This CDR3 has 13 residues.

This clone was observed a few times. The chain employs TRBV6-2 or TRBV6-3 and TRBJ2-7; 7 nucleotides line up with TRBD1. The CDR3 totals 16 residues. The junction had 7 bases not matched to a gene; V was cut back by 2 bases and J by 0 bases. CDR1 MNHEY and CDR2 SVGEGT come from the germline V gene. The CDR3: CASSYGRQGRSYEQYF. The CDR3 DNA follows: TGTGCCAGCAGTTACGGTCGACAGGGACGCTCCTACGAGCAGTACTTC.